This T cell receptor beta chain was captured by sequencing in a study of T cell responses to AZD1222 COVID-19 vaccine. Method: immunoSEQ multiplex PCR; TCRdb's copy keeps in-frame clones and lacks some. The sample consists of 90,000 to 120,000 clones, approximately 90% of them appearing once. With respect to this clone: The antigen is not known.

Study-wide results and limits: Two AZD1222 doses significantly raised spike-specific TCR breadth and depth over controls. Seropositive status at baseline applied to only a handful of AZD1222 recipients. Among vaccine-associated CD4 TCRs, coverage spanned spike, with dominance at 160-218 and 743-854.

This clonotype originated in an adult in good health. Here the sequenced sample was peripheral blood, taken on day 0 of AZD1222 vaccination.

CDR3: CASSIHGGSDSPLHF. As DNA, the CDR3 is TGCGCCAGCAGCATACACGGGGGCTCGGATTCACCCCTCCACTTT. J is TRBJ1-6 and V is TRBV5-1, with a possible D match to TRBD1 (6 bases). CDR1 is SGHRS, CDR2 YFSETQ, per germline. V shed 4 bases and J shed 8 bases, with 16 bases lying between them. The CDR3 sequence is 15 residues long.